This TCR beta chain comes out of a study of cytomegalovirus exposure and HLA in healthy donors. Findings of the study overall: In a later analysis, donors in an Asian-associated ancestry cluster reportedly had fewer N-insertions in productive TCRs than the cohort mean. In vitro data verified a few CMV-associated chains as specific for CMV antigens. Most subjects' HLA-A and HLA-B alleles were reportedly predicted from TCR beta sequences.

It was with 60 Vbeta and 13 Jbeta primers that the PCR ran. Using immunoSEQ multiplex PCR, the repertoire was profiled, and TCRdb retains in-frame clones only, with some absent. The sample records 75,000 to 95,000 clones, approximately 79% being singletons. The CDR3 spans 15 residues. Germline CDR1 reads SGDLS; CDR2 reads YYNGEE. V lost 5 bases and J lost 2, with 16 bases in between. This clone was seen a single time. The target antigen is unknown. The V call is TRBV9, the J call TRBJ2-5, with D tentatively TRBD1 (5 bases). This TCR was sampled from a human donor in good health. Material for sequencing was PBMCs. CDR3 amino acids: CASSAGGSGQETQYF. The CDR3 bases are TGTGCCAGCAGTGCCGGTGGATCAGGGCAAGAGACCCAGTACTTC.